Below are 26 T cell receptor beta chains sequenced from a single sample in a study of vaccination and CD4 T cells after COVID-19. Sequencing of the DNA from cultured CD4+ T cells was carried out with the Oncomine TCR Beta short-read assay. From the PCR reads, TCRdb called clonotypes with MiXCR, one entry per CDR3 protein. The table has roughly 20,000 distinct CDR3 sequences, 45% to 60% seen once. These receptors have no known antigen. As for treatment: approximately 9-day PBMC culture with coronavirus spike peptide pools or control peptides (ViraFEST assay). The sequencing input was CD4+ T cells from blood, cultured in vitro. These receptors were collected from a human donor who had recovered from COVID-19.

The genes are TRBV5-4 and TRBJ1-6; 10 bases align to TRBD1. CDR1 and CDR2 (germline): SGHNT, YYREEE (reference sequence). V shed 4 bases, J shed 9 bases, and the junction held 7 bases outside the gene matches. The CDR3 consists of 15 residues. CDR3 in DNA: TGTGCCAGCAGCCCCCCGGGACAGGGGAGTTCACCCCTCCACTTT. Protein sequence: CASSPPGQGSSPLHF.

This chain connects TRBV11-2 to TRBJ1-5, with no clear D. V was pared by 0 bases and J by 3 bases, with 9 bases between. Germline loops: CDR1 SGHAT, CDR2 FQNNGV. This CDR3 is built from 15 residues. The chain's CDR3 is CASSLDGQYNQPQHF. The CDR3 region has the DNA TGTGCCAGCAGCTTAGATGGGCAGTACAATCAGCCCCAGCATTTT.

The chain links TRBV19 to TRBJ1-1, with D possibly being TRBD1 (5 bases). The V gene lost 8 bases and the J gene lost 4 bases, with 17 bases spanning the gap. This CDR3 comprises 14 residues. In germline, CDR1 is LNHDA, CDR2 SQIVND (reference sequence). CDR3 sequence (DNA): TGTGCCAGTGACCGGGACGGCATGAGCACTGAAGCTTTCTTT. Amino acid sequence: CASDRDGMSTEAFF.

Comments on this clonotype: Because the CDR3 is missing its conserved closing phenylalanine or tryptophan, this is likely a read error. The chain employs TRBV7-8 and TRBJ2-2; TRBD2 is a possible D gene (5 bases). CDR1 SGHVS and CDR2 FQNEAQ come from the germline V gene. V gave up 4 bases and J gave up 1 base, with 10 bases separating them. The CDR3 sequence is 15 residues long. Here the CDR3 DNA reads TGTGCCAGCAGCTCCCAGGCGGGGAACACCGGGGAGCTGTTTTCT. It yields the protein CASSSQAGNTGELFS.

The V gene is TRBV10-2, the J gene TRBJ1-1, with TRBD1 as a possible D gene (5 bases). Germline V gene data show CDR1 as WSHSY and CDR2 as SAAADI. With 5 bases removed from V and 1 base from J, the gap between germline ends came to 8 bases. The CDR3 is made up of 13 amino acids. DNA for the CDR3: TGCGCCAGCAGTTCGGGACCGAACACTGAAGCTTTCTTT. Translating gives CASSSGPNTEAFF.

This chain uses TRBV23-1 with TRBJ1-5, with D unresolved. TRBV23-1 qualifies as an ORF whose function is uncertain. The CDR3 contains 17 residues. The germline V and J ends were trimmed by 6 bases and 0 bases, with 18 bases remaining between them. The CDR3 DNA reads TGCGCCAGCAGCCCAAATCCCGGGGATTATAGCAATCAGCCCCAGCATTTT. It specifies CASSPNPGDYSNQPQHF.

This rearrangement joins TRBV7-2 to TRBJ2-3; D possibly corresponds to TRBD2 (6 bases). The V gene's germline CDR1 is SGHTA and CDR2 FQGNSA. V was cut by 5 bases and J by 0 bases, with 15 bases left in between. There are 16 residues in the CDR3. In DNA, the CDR3 is TGTGCCAGCAGCCAGAGGCGGGATGGTAGCACAGATACGCAGTATTTT. Its translation: CASSQRRDGSTDTQYF.

The chain joins TRBV3-1 to TRBJ1-5; 8 bases agree with TRBD1. J lost 6 bases, V lost 1 base, and 2 bases had no gene match. Germline V CDR1 and CDR2: LGHDT, YNNKEL (reference sequence). CDR3 length equals 14 residues. CDR3: CASSQAGGSQPQHF. As DNA, the CDR3 is TGTGCCAGCAGCCAAGCAGGGGGCAGTCAGCCCCAGCATTTT.

The J gene is TRBJ2-2, the V gene TRBV30, with 7 bases identical to TRBD2. The CDR3 sequence is 14 residues long. The germline gives CDR1 GTSNPN, CDR2 SVGIG (reference sequence). V lost 4 bases, J lost 6 bases, and 8 bases stayed unmatched. CDR3 sequence reads: CAWTRLAEAGELFF. In DNA, the CDR3 is TGTGCCTGGACCCGACTAGCTGAGGCCGGGGAGCTGTTTTTT.

This chain joins TRBV29-1 and TRBJ1-2; D is ambiguous. Trimming left V 1 base short and J 7 bases short, with 13 bases between. The CDR3 covers 13 residues. Germline CDR1 reads SQVTM; CDR2 reads ANQGSEA. In nucleotides, the CDR3 is TGCAGCGTTGAAGCTCCGGTGGAGGTTGGCTACACCTTC. The encoded protein is CSVEAPVEVGYTF.

There are a few counts of this clonotype. The chain is built from TRBV10-3 and TRBJ2-2; TRBD2 is a possible D gene (5 bases). There are 15 residues in the CDR3. V lost 2 bases and J 6 bases, leaving 13 bases between the germline ends. Germline CDR1 and CDR2: ENHRY and SYGVKD. The CDR3 reads CAISERSSSSGELFF. CDR3 sequence (DNA): TGTGCCATCAGTGAGAGGTCGTCTAGCTCCGGGGAGCTGTTTTTT.

The chain recombines TRBV7-3 with TRBJ2-5, with TRBD1 matching 7 bases. CDR3 length equals 13 residues. Germline V gives CDR1 SGHTA, CDR2 FQGTGA. Trimming at V came to 5 bases and at J to 4 bases, leaving 4 bases not matched to a gene. This CDR3 reads CASSPSGGETQYF. CDR3 DNA: TGTGCCAGCAGCCCATCAGGGGGAGAGACCCAGTACTTC. Full variable domain (outside the CDR3, taken from reference TRBV7-3 and TRBJ2-5): GAGVSQTPSNKVTEKGKYVELRCDPISGHTALYWYRQSLGQGPEFLIYFQGTGAADDSGLPNDRFFAVRPEGSVSTLKIQRTERGDSAVYLCASSPSGGETQYFGPGTRLLVL.

CDR3 nucleotide sequence: TGTGCCAGCTCCAGCTCGACAGCGGGAGGAAACACCATATATTTT. Amino acids: CASSSSTAGGNTIYF. The chain couples TRBV6-1 to TRBJ1-3; the D gene is possibly TRBD1 (5 bases). The CDR3 contains 15 residues. V lost 8 bases and J 4 bases, leaving 18 bases between the germline ends. Germline values: CDR1 MNHNS, CDR2 SASEGT.

V usage is TRBV7-9 and J usage is TRBJ2-6, with 7 bases identical to TRBD1. Germline-derived CDR1 and CDR2 are SEHNR and FQNEAQ (reference sequence). V was clipped by 5 bases and J by 0 bases; unmatched bases: 13. CDR3 length equals 19 residues. The CDR3 coding sequence is TGTGCCAGCAGCAGCTTCAGGGGGAACCGGGTCTCTGGGGCCAACGTCCTGACTTTC. It is translated as CASSSFRGNRVSGANVLTF.

In this sample, this clonotype turned up a few times. The chain recombines TRBV28 with TRBJ1-2; 7 nucleotides agree with TRBD1. J lost 0 bases, V lost 8 bases, and 3 bases had no gene match. CDR3 length: 13 residues. Per germline, CDR1 MDHEN and CDR2 SYDVKM. CDR3: CASLTGTNYGYTF. CDR3 DNA sequence: TGTGCCAGCCTGACAGGGACTAACTATGGCTACACCTTC.

This clonotype was seen a handful of times. This chain joins TRBV27 and TRBJ2-7, with D unresolved. With 5 bases removed from V and 0 bases from J, the gap between germline ends came to 14 bases. Germline V gene lookup returns CDR1 MNHEY and CDR2 SMNVEV (reference sequence). This CDR3 has 15 residues. CDR3 sequence (DNA): TGTGCCAGCAGTCTCGTCCCGACAAGCTCCTACGAGCAGTACTTC. Translation gives CASSLVPTSSYEQYF.

This clonotype has more than one count but fewer than ten. The chain couples TRBV24-1 to TRBJ2-5, with a weak D call TRBD1 (6 bases). CDR1 is KGHDR and CDR2 is SFDVKD in the germline V gene. CDR3 length equals 14 residues. V lost 5 bases, J lost 3 bases, and 12 bases lay in between. The CDR3 DNA is TGTGCCACCAGTGGCCCTAACAGGGAAGAGACCCAGTACTTC. Its protein is CATSGPNREETQYF.

The CDR3 region has the DNA TGTGCCAGCAGTTCCCCGGGACAGATGAACACTGAAGCTTTCTTT. It yields the protein CASSSPGQMNTEAFF. This chain joins TRBV6-5 and TRBJ1-1; 7 bases align to TRBD1. Germline CDR1 MNHEY, CDR2 SVGAGI. Trimming took 4 bases from V and 0 from J; bases not matched to a gene: 5. The CDR3 sequence is 15 residues long.

The chain combines TRBV6-2 or TRBV6-3 with TRBJ2-5; the D gene is possibly TRBD2 (5 bases). CDR1 MNHEY and CDR2 SVGEGT come from the germline V gene. This CDR3 comprises 15 residues. The V end was cut by 5 bases, the J end by 3 bases, with 16 bases between. The CDR3 sequence: CASSTSLADEETQYF. CDR3 in DNA: TGTGCCAGCAGTACCTCCCTAGCAGACGAAGAGACCCAGTACTTC.

This clonotype was found a few times. The genes are TRBV20-1 and TRBJ2-2; a possible D gene is TRBD2 (5 bases). The CDR3 has 13 residues. V was clipped by 7 bases and J by 4 bases, with 13 bases between them. Germline loops: CDR1 DFQATT, CDR2 SNEGSKA (reference sequence). CDR3 amino acids: CSVGSVLTGELFF. Here the CDR3 DNA reads TGCAGTGTCGGTAGCGTTCTCACCGGGGAGCTGTTTTTT.

The chain couples TRBV7-9 to TRBJ1-1; the D is unclear. This CDR3 is built from 13 residues. Germline V gives CDR1 SEHNR, CDR2 FQNEAQ (reference sequence). The V and J ends lost 6 bases and 0 bases respectively, with 8 bases between them. DNA of the CDR3: TGTGCCAGCAGACGCATTTTGAACACTGAAGCTTTCTTT. Its protein product is CASRRILNTEAFF.

Only a few counts were recorded for this clonotype. The chain uses TRBV24-1 and TRBJ1-2; 9 bases fit TRBD1. Trimming took 5 bases from V and 4 from J; bases not matched to a gene: 4. Per the germline V gene, CDR1 is KGHDR and CDR2 is SFDVKD. This CDR3 spans 14 amino acids. CDR3 sequence (DNA): TGTGCCACCAGTGTTGTGGGACAGGGCTATGGCTACACCTTC. Translated: CATSVVGQGYGYTF.

This clonotype has more than one count but fewer than ten. This chain connects TRBV7-2 to TRBJ1-1, with 8 bases that match TRBD1. Trimming removed 7 bases from V and 0 bases from J; junction bases left unmatched: 4. The CDR3 totals 14 residues. Germline V gene sequence: CDR1 SGHTA, CDR2 FQGNSA. The CDR3 spells CASTRDRMNTEAFF. In nucleotides, the CDR3 is TGTGCCAGCACCCGGGACAGGATGAACACTGAAGCTTTCTTT.

The chain links TRBV5-1 to TRBJ2-1, with D maybe TRBD1 (5 bases). CDR3 length: 16 residues. Germline V CDR1 and CDR2: SGHRS, YFSETQ. Trimming stripped 4 bases from V and 4 bases from J, with 18 bases between. CDR3 DNA: TGCGCCAGCAGCCTTAACACAGGTGGGGTATACAATGAGCAGTTCTTC. This encodes CASSLNTGGVYNEQFF.

The chain links TRBV3-1 to TRBJ2-7, with 12 bases fitting TRBD2. There are 15 residues in the CDR3. V shed 7 bases and J 2 bases; nucleotides not matched to a gene: 6. Looked up from germline, CDR1 is LGHDT and CDR2 is YNNKEL (reference sequence). CDR3 amino acids: CASTARTSGTYEQYF. The CDR3, as DNA: TGTGCCAGCACCGCAAGGACTAGCGGGACCTACGAGCAGTACTTC.

A few counts support this clonotype. The V gene is TRBV6-5, the J gene TRBJ1-3; possible D gene TRBD1, 6 bases. In germline, CDR1 is MNHEY, CDR2 SVGAGI. V lost 2 bases and J lost 4, with 24 bases in between. The CDR3 consists of 19 residues. This CDR3 reads CASSYIGQGREVSGNTIYF. The CDR3 DNA is TGTGCCAGCAGTTACATAGGGCAGGGGAGGGAAGTGTCGGGAAACACCATATATTTT.